Reported below is one T cell receptor (beta chain). The CDR3 has 15 residues. Trimming shortened V by 6 bases and J by 5 bases, and 19 bases separated the two germline ends. Germline V gene data show CDR1 as MDHEN and CDR2 as SYDVKM. In the authors' methods: Amplification of reference gene primers provided the estimated nucleated cell counts. Generated by immunoSEQ multiplex PCR, the TCRdb table keeps only in-frame clones and is missing some. V and J calls plus clone size are reproduced from that table; the DNA served to infer D and trimming. This sample has more than 85,000 clones, with around 75% found just once. This entry belongs to a study of blood T cell repertoires in COVID-19. On the study more broadly: Both acute and convalescent COVID-19 samples were obtained from the United States, Italy and Spain.

The rearrangement uses TRBV28 and TRBJ1-1, with a tentative D call TRBD1 (5 bases). The sequence was collected from a woman aged 50 to 60 with acute or convalescent COVID-19. Sequencing input: peripheral blood. The DNA for the CDR3 is TGTGCCAGCAGCCCGAAGCCGGGGGGATGGACTGAAGCTTTCTTT. Its protein is CASSPKPGGWTEAFF.